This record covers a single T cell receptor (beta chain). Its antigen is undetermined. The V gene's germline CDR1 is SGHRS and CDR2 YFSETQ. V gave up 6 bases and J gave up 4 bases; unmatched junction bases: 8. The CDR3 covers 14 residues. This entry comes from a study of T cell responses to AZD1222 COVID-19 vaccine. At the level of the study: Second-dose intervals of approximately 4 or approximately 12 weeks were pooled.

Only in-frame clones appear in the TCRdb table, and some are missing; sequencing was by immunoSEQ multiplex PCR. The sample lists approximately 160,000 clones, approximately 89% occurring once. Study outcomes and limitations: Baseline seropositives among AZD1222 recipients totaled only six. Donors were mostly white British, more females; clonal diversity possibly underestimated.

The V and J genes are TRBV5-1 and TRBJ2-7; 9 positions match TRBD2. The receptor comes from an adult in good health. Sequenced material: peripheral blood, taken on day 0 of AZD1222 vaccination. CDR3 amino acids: CASTPAGGMYEQYF. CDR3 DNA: TGCGCCAGCACCCCCGCGGGAGGGATGTACGAGCAGTACTTC.